This is a list of T cell receptor beta chains from one sample in a study of blood T cells in healthy people across ages. TCRdb re-derived calls from the 5' RACE reads in MiXCR, one entry per CDR3 protein. The sample lists about 540,000 distinct CDR3 sequences, about 25% occurring once. The same sample was also used in a study of T cells of mothers and their children.

Sequenced input: blood. The receptors were sampled from a boy between 5 and 17 years old in good health. CDR3s include the opening cysteine and the closing phenylalanine or tryptophan. A D gene is named only where the DNA matches it firmly. The size field is filled for only some rows; it gives once, few, many or a size class.

TRBV29-1,.,TRBJ2-5,.,TGCAGCGTTGAGGCTAGCGCACAAGAGACCCAGTACTTC,CSVEASAQETQYF
TRBV20-1,.,TRBJ2-2,few,TGCAGTGCTCCCAGATCCGGGGAGCTGTTTTTT,CSAPRSGELFF
TRBV7-8,TRBD2,TRBJ2-1,.,TGTGCCAGCAGCCCGGCTAGCGGGAGGGCCCTAGAGCAGTTCTTC,CASSPASGRALEQFF
TRBV5-1,.,TRBJ2-5,many,TGCGCCAGCAGCCTGCTTCAGGGGCGGAAAGAGACCCAGTACTTC,CASSLLQGRKETQYF
TRBV5-1,.,TRBJ2-7,.,TGCGCCAGCAGTTCTCACCCTAACCCCCGGGACGGGGACTACGAGCAGTACTTC,CASSSHPNPRDGDYEQYF
TRBV19,.,TRBJ2-1,few,TGTGCCAGTAGTATTCTTTCGGAACCACCCTACAATGAGCAGTTCTTC,CASSILSEPPYNEQFF
TRBV29-1,.,TRBJ1-2,few,TGCAGCGTTGCGGTCGCGGCCTACACCTTC,CSVAVAAYTF
TRBV4-3,.,TRBJ2-7,few,TGCGCCAGCAGCCAAGGTGACGCGCCCTACGAGCAGTACTTC,CASSQGDAPYEQYF
TRBV12-3/TRBV12-4,TRBD1,TRBJ1-4,.,TGTGCCAGCAGCCCGGGACAGGGGGGTCGGGCTAATGAAAAACTGTTTTTT,CASSPGQGGRANEKLFF
TRBV7-3,TRBD1,TRBJ2-5,many,TGTGCCAGCAGTACAGGGGTTGGCGAGACCCAGTACTTC,CASSTGVGETQYF
TRBV7-2,.,TRBJ2-5,few,TGTGCCAGCAGCCCCCCTTCCATCGAGACCCAGTACTTC,CASSPPSIETQYF
TRBV15,TRBD1,TRBJ2-1,few,TGTGCCACCAGCAGACGGACAGGGGTTGAGCAGTTCTTC,CATSRRTGVEQFF
TRBV18,.,TRBJ2-2,.,TGTGCCAGCTCACCACGGCTCCCCGCGAACACCGGGGAGCTGTTTTTT,CASSPRLPANTGELFF
TRBV9,.,TRBJ1-5,.,TGTGCCAGCAGCGTAGGGGGCAGGAATCAGCCCCAGCATTTT,CASSVGGRNQPQHF
TRBV5-1,.,TRBJ1-6,few,TGCGCCAGCAGCTGGGGTGGCGGCTCACCCCTCCACTTT,CASSWGGGSPLHF